The clone carrying this T cell receptor (beta chain) was seen only a few times. Its cognate antigen is unknown. The V and J ends lost 2 bases and 7 bases respectively, with 9 bases between them. This CDR3 comprises 13 residues. Germline V gives CDR1 MNHEY, CDR2 SVGAGI. This specimen belongs to a study of T cell responses to AZD1222 COVID-19 vaccine. Libraries were prepared by immunoSEQ multiplex PCR; TCRdb keeps only in-frame clonotypes and omits some of them. This sample has tens of thousands of clones, with about 82% found just once. Broader study findings: The study identified only a handful of AZD1222 recipients as seropositive at baseline.

The V gene is TRBV6-5, the J gene TRBJ2-1; D is perhaps TRBD1 or TRBD2 (5 bases each). This receptor was identified in an adult in good health. Source: peripheral blood, taken on day 0 of AZD1222 vaccination. The CDR3 coding sequence is TGTGCCAGCAGTTACGGGGGTAAGAATGAGCAGTTCTTC. Its translation: CASSYGGKNEQFF.